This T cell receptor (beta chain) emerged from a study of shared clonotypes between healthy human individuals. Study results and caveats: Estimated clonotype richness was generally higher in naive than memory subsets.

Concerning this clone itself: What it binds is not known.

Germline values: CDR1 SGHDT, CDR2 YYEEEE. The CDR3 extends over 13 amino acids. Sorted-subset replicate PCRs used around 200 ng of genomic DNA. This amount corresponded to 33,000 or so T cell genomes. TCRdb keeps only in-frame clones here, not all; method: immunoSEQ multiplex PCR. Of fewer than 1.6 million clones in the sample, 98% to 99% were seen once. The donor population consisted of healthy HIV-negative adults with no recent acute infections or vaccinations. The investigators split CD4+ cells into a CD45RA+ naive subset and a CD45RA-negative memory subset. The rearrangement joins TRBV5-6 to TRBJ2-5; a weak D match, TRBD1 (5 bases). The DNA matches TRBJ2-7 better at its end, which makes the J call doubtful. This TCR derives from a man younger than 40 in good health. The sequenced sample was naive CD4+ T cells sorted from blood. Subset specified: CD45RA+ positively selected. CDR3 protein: CASSFIARAEQYF. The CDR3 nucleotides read TGTGCCAGCAGCTTTATTGCCAGGGCCGAGCAGTACTTC.